This T cell receptor (beta chain) was profiled in a study of cytomegalovirus exposure and HLA in healthy donors. With respect to this clone: The target antigen is unknown.

The CDR3 has 14 residues. V lost 6 bases to trimming and J lost 0 bases, with 11 bases between them. Germline CDR1 and CDR2: ENHRY and SYGVKD. Overall study results and limits: TCR beta V segments were, for the most part, productive about 87% or about 30% of the time in an earlier analysis. Within a later analysis, the majority of CMV-associated TCR beta chains appeared HLA-restricted. What a later analysis reportedly showed was that an Asian-associated ancestry cluster had fewer N-insertions than the approximately 720-donor mean.

Primers included in the PCR were 60 Vbeta and 13 Jbeta primers. The assay was immunoSEQ multiplex PCR, and TCRdb's table has in-frame clones only and misses some. The sample yields tens of thousands of clones, about 76% seen once. The chain has TRBV10-3 and TRBJ1-1; possibly TRBD1 for D (5 bases). This clonotype was obtained from a man aged 18 to 30 in good health and CMV-seronegative. The sequenced sample consisted of PBMCs. The CDR3 reads CAISRQNMNTEAFF. In nucleotides, the CDR3 is TGTGCCATCAGCAGACAGAACATGAACACTGAAGCTTTCTTT.